This T cell receptor (beta chain) is from a study of cytomegalovirus exposure and HLA in healthy donors. CDR1 and CDR2 (germline): SGHAT, FQNNGV. The J segment lost 4 bases and the V segment lost 4 bases, leaving 3 bases of the junction unmatched. The CDR3 consists of 13 residues. Primers for the PCR totalled 60 Vbeta and 13 Jbeta. Method: immunoSEQ multiplex PCR; TCRdb's copy keeps in-frame clones and lacks some. The sample has about 180,000 clones; about 85% are singletons. Study findings and constraints: Based on reports, TCR beta sequences accurately predicted HLA-A and HLA-B alleles for most subjects. The number of N-insertions in an Asian-associated ancestry cluster was reportedly below the roughly 700-donor mean in a later analysis. A link between a missense DCLRE1C variant and TCR beta V- and J-gene trimming emerged from a later analysis.

About this clone itself: Its antigen is not identified.

Sequenced sample: PBMCs. The TCR comes from a girl aged 5-17 years in good health and CMV-seropositive. The gene calls are TRBV11-2 and TRBJ2-7; TRBD1 matches 8 bases. As DNA, the CDR3 is TGTGCCAGCAGCTCCGGGACAGGTTACGAGCAGTACTTC. Its translation: CASSSGTGYEQYF.